This entry lists 28 T cell receptor beta chains sequenced from one sample in a study of identical twins. MiXCR, applied by TCRdb to the 5' RACE reads, yields one record per CDR3 protein. Of 400,000 to 500,000 distinct CDR3 sequences listed, approximately 17% are singletons. Sequencing used naive T cells sorted from blood. The source is a man in his forties or fifties in good health.

Only a few counts were recorded for this clonotype. CDR3 nucleotide sequence: TGTGCCAGCAGCTTTCGGACAGGGGGCTCCTACAATGAGCAGTTCTTC. This translates into CASSFRTGGSYNEQFF. The chain employs TRBV6-4 and TRBJ2-1, with 10 bases aligning to TRBD1. With V trimmed by 6 bases and J by 0 bases, 5 bases remained unmatched. Germline values: CDR1 MRHNA, CDR2 SNTAGT. The CDR3 runs to 16 residues.

CDR3 nucleotide sequence: TGTGCCAGCAGCCAATCCACAGGGGCGGGCAATGAGCAGTTCTTC. It specifies CASSQSTGAGNEQFF. The chain links TRBV4-2 to TRBJ2-1; TRBD1 matches 7 bases. Germline V gene data show CDR1 as LGHNA and CDR2 as YNFKEQ. With V trimmed by 2 bases and J by 6 bases, 7 bases remained unmatched. This CDR3 contains 15 residues.

This clonotype came up many times. This sequence joins TRBV20-1 and TRBJ2-1, with D possibly being TRBD2 (6 bases). V was cut by 3 bases and J by 4 bases, with 16 bases left in between. CDR1 is DFQATT, CDR2 SNEGSKA, per germline (reference sequence). The CDR3 contains 15 residues. In DNA form, the CDR3 reads TGCAGTGCTAGGGGGGAGGTATACACTTACAATGAGCAGTTCTTC. As protein: CSARGEVYTYNEQFF.

The chain couples TRBV15 to TRBJ2-5; D possibly matches TRBD1 or TRBD2 (5 bases each). Per germline, CDR1 LNHNV and CDR2 YYDKDF (reference sequence). Trimming pared 0 bases from V and 8 bases from J, leaving 13 bases between. The CDR3 totals 14 residues. The CDR3 DNA is TGTGCCACCAGCAGAGATACCCCAGGGAGAACCCAGTACTTC. Translating gives CATSRDTPGRTQYF.

The genes are TRBV14 and TRBJ2-1; 8 nucleotides agree with TRBD2. V lost 2 bases and J lost 4; bases outside the gene matches: 10. The CDR3 covers 17 residues. CDR1 is SGHDN, CDR2 FVKESK, per germline. For the CDR3, the DNA is TGTGCCAGCAGCCAACACAGCGGGAGCCCACCTTACAATGAGCAGTTCTTC. It codes for CASSQHSGSPPYNEQFF.

On this clonotype: The junction departs from the called germline gene at one end, perhaps through a read error. The V gene is TRBV5-1, the J gene TRBJ2-1; D tentatively fits TRBD1 or TRBD2 (5 bases each). The CDR3 totals 12 residues. CDR1 and CDR2 from the germline V gene are SGHRS and YFSETQ. CDR3 sequence reads: CASSLDRGPLSF. The CDR3 nucleotides are TGCGCCAGCAGCTTGGATCGGGGACCCTTAAGTTTC.

A single count supports this clonotype. The J gene is TRBJ1-1, the V gene TRBV11-2; 8 bases match TRBD1. Per the germline V gene, CDR1 is SGHAT and CDR2 is FQNNGV. The junction had 12 bases not matched to a gene; V was cut back by 6 bases and J by 3 bases. The CDR3 runs 16 residues. The CDR3 sequence: CASRRTGYFSDTEAFF. CDR3 coding DNA: TGTGCCAGCAGACGGACAGGGTATTTCTCGGACACTGAAGCTTTCTTT.

This clonotype was counted many times. The chain joins TRBV6-2 or TRBV6-3 to TRBJ2-7; 9 positions agree with TRBD1. The CDR3 runs to 15 residues. Losses at the gene ends were 6 bases for V and 1 base for J; bases not matched to a gene: 7. Per the germline V gene, CDR1 is MNHEY and CDR2 is SVGEGT. The CDR3 sequence is CASRLDRGRSYEQYF. CDR3 sequence (DNA): TGTGCCAGCAGACTGGACAGGGGCAGGTCCTACGAGCAGTACTTC.

This clonotype was recorded at least ten times. The chain uses TRBV9 and TRBJ2-2; perhaps TRBD2 as D (6 bases). Germline CDR1 reads SGDLS; CDR2 reads YYNGEE. Trimming stripped 3 bases from V and 0 bases from J, with 12 bases between. The CDR3 is 16 amino acids. CDR3 in DNA: TGTGCCAGCAGCGGACGACTAGTTTCGAACACCGGGGAGCTGTTTTTT. Amino acid sequence: CASSGRLVSNTGELFF.

The chain joins TRBV4-1 to TRBJ2-7, with 7 bases identical to TRBD1. The V gene's germline CDR1 is MGHRA and CDR2 YSYEKL. V lost 2 bases to trimming and J lost 3 bases; unmatched junction nucleotides: 7. The CDR3 runs to 15 residues. CDR3 in DNA: TGCGCCAGCAGCCAAAAGGACAGGCCGGTCTACGAGCAGTACTTC. Translating gives CASSQKDRPVYEQYF.

J is TRBJ2-7 and V is TRBV7-9, with D uncertain. The V and J ends lost 3 bases and 3 bases respectively, with 12 bases between them. CDR3 size: 14 residues. Germline CDR1 SEHNR, CDR2 FQNEAQ (reference sequence). The CDR3 spells CASSFEQKNYEQYF. In nucleotides, the CDR3 is TGTGCCAGCAGCTTTGAACAGAAGAACTACGAGCAGTACTTC.

This clonotype occurred many times. This chain links TRBV7-9 with TRBJ2-7; D call uncertain. The CDR3 totals 14 residues. Germline CDR1 and CDR2: SEHNR and FQNEAQ (reference sequence). Trimming cost V 1 base and J 6 bases, with 13 bases left between them. The CDR3 sequence is CASSLGQISGEQYF. The CDR3 nucleotides are TGTGCCAGCAGCTTAGGGCAGATAAGTGGCGAGCAGTACTTC.

The rearrangement uses TRBV2 and TRBJ1-4; tentatively, D is TRBD1 (6 bases). With 0 bases removed from V and 10 bases from J, the gap between germline ends came to 15 bases. This CDR3 region has 15 residues. CDR1 and CDR2 (germline): SNHLY, FYNNEI. Written as DNA, the CDR3 is TGTGCCAGCAGTGAAGCTGCGGGGGGCCTTGGAAAACTGTTTTTT. Protein product: CASSEAAGGLGKLFF.

This clonotype was seen more than once but under ten times. The chain couples TRBV15 to TRBJ2-7, with D uncertain. Germline values: CDR1 LNHNV, CDR2 YYDKDF (reference sequence). The CDR3 runs 13 residues. Trimming took off 0 bases at V and 3 bases at J, with 6 bases between the two ends. The CDR3 sequence is CATSRENHYEQYF. In nucleotides, the CDR3 is TGTGCCACCAGCAGAGAGAACCACTACGAGCAGTACTTC. The full variable domain, rest sourced from reference TRBV15 and TRBJ2-7, is DAMVIQNPRYQVTQFGKPVTLSCSQTLNHNVMYWYQQKSSQAPKLLFHYYDKDFNNEADTPDNFQSRRPNTSFCFLDIRSPGLGDTAMYLCATSRENHYEQYFGPGTRLTVT.

V is TRBV20-1 and J is TRBJ2-1; 11 nucleotides match TRBD1. J gave up 3 bases and V 6 bases, and 4 bases lay outside the gene matches. The CDR3 length is 14 residues. Per germline, CDR1 DFQATT and CDR2 SNEGSKA (reference sequence). CDR3 in amino acids: CSARTGGHYNEQFF. The CDR3 DNA follows: TGCAGTGCCCGGACAGGGGGCCACTACAATGAGCAGTTCTTC.

In the case of this clonotype: Given a much more abundant clone one base away, this may be a read error. This chain uses TRBV6-1 with TRBJ1-1; TRBD1 might be the D (6 bases). CDR1 MNHNS and CDR2 SASEGT come from the germline V gene. CDR3 length: 14 residues. CDR3 DNA sequence: TGTTCCAGCAGTGACAGGTGGGCTGGGACTGAAGCTTTCTTT. Its protein is CSSSDRWAGTEAFF.

The count of this clonotype is one. The chain uses TRBV28 and TRBJ2-3; D ambiguous. Germline V CDR1 and CDR2: MDHEN, SYDVKM. CDR3 length equals 15 residues. V shed 5 bases and J shed 2 bases, with 14 bases lying between them. The CDR3: CASSPQTSYTDTQYF. The CDR3 nucleotides are TGTGCCAGCAGTCCTCAGACTTCTTACACAGATACGCAGTATTTT. Filled out from reference TRBV28 and TRBJ2-3, the complete variable domain reads DVKVTQSSRYLVKRTGEKVFLECVQDMDHENMFWYRQDPGLGLRLIYFSYDVKMKEKGDIPEGYSVSREKKERFSLILESASTNQTSMYLCASSPQTSYTDTQYFGPGTRLTVL.

This clonotype was seen a few times. The rearrangement joins TRBV20-1 to TRBJ1-5, with 7 bases fitting TRBD1. The CDR3 covers 14 residues. J gave up 6 bases and V 0 bases, and 5 bases lay outside the gene matches. Germline CDR1 is DFQATT and CDR2 is SNEGSKA (reference sequence). The CDR3 sequence: CSARDTTGRQPQHF. The CDR3 nucleotides read TGCAGTGCTAGAGATACGACAGGGCGTCAGCCCCAGCATTTT.

The chain couples TRBV10-3 to TRBJ2-7; TRBD1 is a possible D gene (6 bases). This CDR3 region has 12 residues. Between the trimmed V and J ends, which lost 6 bases and 3 bases, there was a span of 9 bases. Germline V gene data show CDR1 as ENHRY and CDR2 as SYGVKD. The CDR3 nucleotides are TGTGCCATCAGCGACAGGCTCTACGAGCAGTACTTC. Translated, it gives CAISDRLYEQYF.

This sequence joins TRBV24-1 and TRBJ2-2, with a tentative D call TRBD1 (6 bases). Germline CDR1 KGHDR, CDR2 SFDVKD. V was pared by 2 bases and J by 7 bases, with 16 bases between. There are 16 residues in the CDR3. CDR3 sequence (DNA): TGTGCCACCAGTGATTACGCAGGGGTGTCCGGCGGGGAGCTGTTTTTT. It yields the protein CATSDYAGVSGGELFF.

V and J are TRBV28 and TRBJ2-2; 7 bases fit TRBD2. CDR1 MDHEN and CDR2 SYDVKM come from the germline V gene. With V trimmed by 6 bases and J by 6 bases, 10 bases remained unmatched. This CDR3 has 15 amino acids. DNA for the CDR3: TGTGCCAGCAGACCTCCGGGACTATCAGCCGGGGAGCTGTTTTTT. Its translation is CASRPPGLSAGELFF.

The chain is built from TRBV5-1 and TRBJ1-6, with D uncertain. This CDR3 spans 15 amino acids. Germline CDR1 and CDR2: SGHRS and YFSETQ. Trimming removed 3 bases from V and 5 bases from J, with 12 bases in between. The CDR3 bases are TGCGCCAGCAGCTGGACCGACGGGAATAATTCACCCCTCCACTTT. It encodes CASSWTDGNNSPLHF.

There are a few counts of this clonotype. The chain carries TRBV7-2 and TRBJ1-1, with D unresolved. This CDR3 has 15 residues. V lost 5 bases and J 5 bases, leaving 18 bases between the germline ends. From germline, CDR1 is SGHTA and CDR2 FQGNSA. The CDR3 nucleotides are TGTGCCAGCAGCCGCCAGCCTAACGCGGGGACTGAAGCTTTCTTT. It codes for CASSRQPNAGTEAFF.

The chain has TRBV5-1 and TRBJ2-5; the D is unclear. The CDR3 has 12 residues. Trimming took 2 bases from V and 5 from J, leaving 7 bases between them. Germline CDR1 SGHRS, CDR2 YFSETQ. CDR3 in amino acids: CASSFVKETQYF. CDR3 sequence (DNA): TGCGCCAGCAGCTTTGTCAAGGAGACCCAGTACTTC.

This clonotype has only a few counts. The chain is built from TRBV7-9 and TRBJ1-4; possibly TRBD1 for D (6 bases). Germline CDR1 and CDR2: SEHNR and FQNEAQ (reference sequence). The CDR3 length is 15 residues. V was cut by 8 bases and J by 7 bases, with 20 bases left in between. The CDR3 sequence is CASRDLGGRPEKLFF. DNA for the CDR3: TGTGCCAGCCGAGATCTTGGGGGCAGGCCTGAAAAACTGTTTTTT.

The gene calls are TRBV5-1 and TRBJ1-1; TRBD1 is a possible D gene (5 bases). V lost 2 bases, J lost 5 bases, and 13 bases lay in between. This CDR3 has 14 residues. Looked up from germline, CDR1 is SGHRS and CDR2 is YFSETQ. Here the CDR3 DNA reads TGCGCCAGCAGCTTCCAGGTGGGGGGGACTGAAGCTTTCTTT. The encoded protein is CASSFQVGGTEAFF.

This clonotype was counted ten times or more. The chain has TRBV20-1 and TRBJ2-7; 10 bases are shared with TRBD1. The CDR3 has 13 residues. Germline V gene lookup returns CDR1 DFQATT and CDR2 SNEGSKA (reference sequence). The CDR3 DNA follows: TGCAGCGCCGACAGGGGGCGCTCCTACGAGCAGTACTTC. It specifies CSADRGRSYEQYF.

This clonotype was recorded many times. CDR3 DNA sequence: TGTGCCAGCAGCTTAGTTTTATCGGCGGGGACGCAGTATTTT. This codes for CASSLVLSAGTQYF. The rearrangement joins TRBV11-2 to TRBJ2-3; tentative D call: TRBD2 (6 bases). CDR3 length equals 14 residues. Per the germline V gene, CDR1 is SGHAT and CDR2 is FQNNGV. V dropped 1 base and J dropped 9 bases, with 14 bases sitting between them.